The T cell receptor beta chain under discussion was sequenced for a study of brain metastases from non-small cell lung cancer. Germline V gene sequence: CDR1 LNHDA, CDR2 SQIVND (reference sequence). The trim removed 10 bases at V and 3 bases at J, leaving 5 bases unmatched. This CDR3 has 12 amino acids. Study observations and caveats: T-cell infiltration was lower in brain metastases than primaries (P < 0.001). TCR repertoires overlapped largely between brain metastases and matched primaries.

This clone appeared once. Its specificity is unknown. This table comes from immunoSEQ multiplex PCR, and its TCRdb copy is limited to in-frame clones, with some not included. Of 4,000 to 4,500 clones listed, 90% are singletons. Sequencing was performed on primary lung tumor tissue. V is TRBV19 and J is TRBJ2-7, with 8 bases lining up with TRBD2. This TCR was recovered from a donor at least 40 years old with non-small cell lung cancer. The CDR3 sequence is CAIRLACYEQYF. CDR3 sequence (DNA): TGTGCCATCAGACTAGCGTGCTACGAGCAGTACTTC. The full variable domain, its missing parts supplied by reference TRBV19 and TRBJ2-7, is DGGITQSPKYLFRKEGQNVTLSCEQNLNHDAMYWYRQDPGQGLRLIYYSQIVNDFQKGDIAEGYSVSREKKESFPLTVTSAQKNPTAFYLCAIRLACYEQYFGPGTRLTVT.